This T cell receptor beta chain was sequenced during a study of T-cell memory formation after mild COVID-19. Turning to the study itself: TCR clusters were mostly confined to one donor each.

TCR alpha and TCR beta cDNA libraries carrying sample barcodes and UMIs were produced by 5'RACE using constant-segment primers. In TCRdb, the 5' RACE reads were re-called with MiXCR into one record per CDR3 protein. The sample shows more than 300,000 distinct CDR3 sequences, 13% to 15% of them seen only once. This clonotype was counted between two and nine times. Its antigen is still unknown. Whole-study results and caveats: Clones from the second wave (peaking day 37) had unconfirmed SARS-CoV-2 specificity.

CDR3 size: 15 residues. In germline, CDR1 is SGHTA, CDR2 FQGNSA. J was trimmed by 3 bases and V by 5 bases; bases with no gene match: 7. This chain uses TRBV7-2 with TRBJ1-2; 9 nucleotides line up with TRBD1. Material: PBMCs or a T cell subset sorted from them (not recorded which). This TCR was sampled from a man aged 18-30 years who had mild COVID-19 (a few samples of this study predate the infection). Cell type and time point are not known. The DNA of the CDR3 is TGTGCCAGCAGCCTGAGGACAGGGGTAGACTATGGCTACACCTTC. It codes for CASSLRTGVDYGYTF.